A selection of T cell receptor beta chains follows, all from one sample in a study of human T cells and chemical hapten exposure. TCRdb reprocessed the RACE reads with MiXCR, giving one entry per CDR3 protein. The profile shows a few hundred thousand distinct CDR3 sequences, approximately 8.6% of them singletons. Sequenced here: whole blood, sampled in connection with sensitization to the hapten diphenylcyclopropenone (DPC). These TCRs come from a woman between 40 and 50 years old with alopecia areata. Some clones in this sample may be carry-over from other donors' samples. Each CDR3 is given with its conserved first and last residue. A D gene is named only where the DNA matches it firmly. The listing skips clone size in some rows; elsewhere it reads once, few, many or a size class.

V	J	D	size	DNA	CDR3
TRBV9	TRBJ2-2	-	few	TGTGCCAGCAGCGTATGGCAGGGGAACACCGGGGAGCTGTTTTTT	CASSVWQGNTGELFF
TRBV7-9	TRBJ2-5	-	many	TGTGCCAGCAGCTTAGCGGCAGGGACATCGGAGACCCAGTACTTC	CASSLAAGTSETQYF
TRBV7-2	TRBJ1-4	TRBD1	-	TGTGCCAGCAGCACAAACAGGGGGCGCGGGGAAAAACTGTTTTTT	CASSTNRGRGEKLFF
TRBV6-5	TRBJ2-7	-	few	TGTGCCAGCAGTTACGCAGGGGTAGGATACGAGCAGTACTTC	CASSYAGVGYEQYF
TRBV6-5	TRBJ2-2	TRBD2	few	TGTGCCAGCAGTTCTCGTCAGGCGGGAGCCACCGGGGAGCTGTTTTTT	CASSSRQAGATGELFF
TRBV9	TRBJ2-1	-	few	TGTGCCAGCAGCCCACTTTCAGGGCAAAGTTACAATGAGCAGTTCTTC	CASSPLSGQSYNEQFF
TRBV6-5	TRBJ2-4	-	many	TGTGCCAGCAGTTTGTTTGCAGGGAGTATCGACATTCAGTACTTC	CASSLFAGSIDIQYF
TRBV12-3/TRBV12-4	TRBJ2-7	-	-	TGTGCCAGCAGTTTATTTCGCTACGAGCAGTACTTC	CASSLFRYEQYF
TRBV7-2	TRBJ2-5	-	many	TGTGCCAGCAGCTGGAGAGTACGAGAGACCCAGTACTTC	CASSWRVRETQYF
TRBV4-1	TRBJ2-6	-	-	TGCGCCAGCAGCCAAGGCAGGGGGGAAGGGGCCAACGTCCTGACTTTC	CASSQGRGEGANVLTF
TRBV3-1	TRBJ2-2	TRBD1	once	TGTGCCAGCAGCCCACCACCGCGGACAGGGTCGACCGGGGAGCTGTTTTTT	CASSPPPRTGSTGELFF
TRBV20-1	TRBJ2-3	-	-	TGCAGTGCCCAGGGACAGGGAGGCAGCGGGAGGGCAGATACGCAGTATTTT	CSAQGQGGSGRADTQYF
TRBV7-8	TRBJ2-3	-	-	TGTGCCAGCAGCCCCCCGCCCACGGCCGGCACAGATACGCAGTATTTT	CASSPPPTAGTDTQYF
TRBV11-2	TRBJ2-7	-	-	TGTGCCAGCAGCAAGTCACAGGGAACCTACGAGCAGTACTTC	CASSKSQGTYEQYF
TRBV5-6	TRBJ2-3	TRBD2	few	TGTGCCAGCAGCGGAAGGACTAGCGGGAGACCAGATACGCAGTATTTT	CASSGRTSGRPDTQYF
TRBV20-1	TRBJ2-3	TRBD1	few	TGCAGTGCTAGATCAGCGGACAGGAGCACAGATACGCAGTATTTT	CSARSADRSTDTQYF
TRBV11-2	TRBJ2-5	TRBD1	-	TGTGCCAGCAGCTTAGTTGGGACAGGGGTAGAGACCCAGTACTTC	CASSLVGTGVETQYF
TRBV2	TRBJ1-4	-	-	TGTGCCAGCAGTGAAGTCGGGGGAAGTGCCTATGTTCAACTGTTTTTT	CASSEVGGSAYVQLFF
TRBV7-2	TRBJ2-1	-	few	TGTGCCAGCAGCCCGAGCAGAGGCTACCCTAGAGACAATGAGCAGTTCTTC	CASSPSRGYPRDNEQFF
TRBV28	TRBJ2-1	TRBD2	-	TGTGCCAGCAGTTTTAGCGGGAGGGCCCGCTACAATGAGCAGTTCTTC	CASSFSGRARYNEQFF
TRBV3-1	TRBJ2-7	TRBD1	-	TGTGCCAGCAGCCCGGGACAGCCAAAGAACTACGAGCAGTACTTC	CASSPGQPKNYEQYF
TRBV5-1	TRBJ2-5	-	many	TGCGCCAGCAGCTTGTCAGGGTACGAGACCCAGTACTTC	CASSLSGYETQYF
TRBV7-9	TRBJ1-1	-	-	TGTGCCAGCAGCCTCCAGGGAGCCGTGGGGGTCACTGAAGCTTTCTTT	CASSLQGAVGVTEAFF
TRBV4-1	TRBJ2-1	TRBD2	many	TGCGCCAGCAGCCGGAATACTGGACTAGCGGGAGGGCCGAGCTCCTACAATGAGCAGTTCTTC	CASSRNTGLAGGPSSYNEQFF
TRBV20-1	TRBJ2-7	-	many	TGCAGTGCCGTTTTAATCGAAGTGGGACGTCGCTACGAGCAGTACTTC	CSAVLIEVGRRYEQYF
TRBV29-1	TRBJ1-1	-	few	TGCAGCGTGACCAATGGGCGGGGGATGCTTAACACTGAAGCTTTCTTT	CSVTNGRGMLNTEAFF
TRBV6-5	TRBJ1-1	-	many	TGTGCCAGCAGTTCCATTGGAGGGCTGAACACTGAAGCTTTCTTT	CASSSIGGLNTEAFF
TRBV7-9	TRBJ1-2	-	-	TGTGCCAGCAGCTTAGCGGCGCGCCAGGGGTCTTATGGCTACACCTTC	CASSLAARQGSYGYTF
TRBV20-1	TRBJ2-7	-	few	TGCAGTGCTAGATCTCTCGCCATCCTCGGGGAGCAGTACTTC	CSARSLAILGEQYF
TRBV28	TRBJ1-6	-	few	TGTGCCAGCAGTTCCAATGACCCGACCAGGCCCTATAATTCACCCCTCCACTTT	CASSSNDPTRPYNSPLHF
TRBV9	TRBJ2-4	TRBD2	-	TGTGCCAGCAGCGTAGCTCCCTCTAGCGGCAAAAACATTCAGTACTTC	CASSVAPSSGKNIQYF
TRBV12-3/TRBV12-4	TRBJ1-5	-	few	TGTGCCAGCAGTTTATTGAGCCAGAATCAGCCCCAGCATTTT	CASSLLSQNQPQHF
TRBV29-1	TRBJ2-2	-	many	TGCAGCGTTGAAGGCAGGGCCCACACCGGGGAGCTGTTTTTT	CSVEGRAHTGELFF
TRBV14	TRBJ2-2	-	-	TGTGCCAGAATCGACAGGCAAAACACCGGGGAGCTGTTTTTT	CARIDRQNTGELFF
TRBV4-3	TRBJ1-2	-	-	TGCGCCAGCAGTGGACAGTACCTTTATGGCTACACCTTC	CASSGQYLYGYTF
TRBV27	TRBJ2-1	TRBD2	-	TGTGCCAGCAGTTTATTGGTAGGGACTAGCGGGAGTTACAATGAGCAGTTCTTC	CASSLLVGTSGSYNEQFF
TRBV7-9	TRBJ1-4	TRBD1	-	TGTGCCAGCAGCGCCAGACAGGGCGAGGCAAAACTGTTTTTT	CASSARQGEAKLFF
TRBV5-1	TRBJ2-2	TRBD1	many	TGCGCCAGCAGCTCAACCATTGGGACAGGGAACACCGGGGAGCTGTTTTTT	CASSSTIGTGNTGELFF
TRBV6-5	TRBJ2-6	-	few	TGTGCCAGCAGTTACGGCGTGAGTGGGGCCAACGTCCTGACTTTC	CASSYGVSGANVLTF
TRBV6-2/TRBV6-3	TRBJ2-5	-	-	TGTGCCATGGTGGCGCTAGCCGAAGAGGGGACCCAGTACTTC	CAMVALAEEGTQYF
TRBV2	TRBJ1-1	-	-	TGTGCCAGCAGTGAACGGGGGCTGAACACTGAAGCTTTCTTT	CASSERGLNTEAFF
TRBV5-1	TRBJ2-3	TRBD1	few	TGCGCCAGCAGCCCGTGGACAGGGGGGAGCACAGATACGCAGTATTTT	CASSPWTGGSTDTQYF
TRBV6-2/TRBV6-3	TRBJ2-3	-	many	TGTGCCAGCAGTTACTCGGTCGTGACGGCAGGGAGCACAGATACGCAGTATTTT	CASSYSVVTAGSTDTQYF
TRBV7-2	TRBJ2-4	-	-	TGTGCCAGCAGCCCCCAGTCCGGGGGTACCAAAAACATTCAGTACTTC	CASSPQSGGTKNIQYF
TRBV3-1	TRBJ1-2	TRBD1	-	TGTGCCAGCAGCCAAGATCGCGGACAGGGCTATGGCTACACCTTC	CASSQDRGQGYGYTF
TRBV3-1	TRBJ1-6	TRBD1	many	TGTGCCAGCAGCCTCCGGACAGGGGGCGGTGGGCCCCTCCACTTT	CASSLRTGGGGPLHF
TRBV5-6	TRBJ2-6	-	-	TGTGCCAGCAGCTTGCCAGGGGTAACAGGGGCCAACGTCCTGACTTTC	CASSLPGVTGANVLTF
TRBV19	TRBJ1-5	-	-	TGTGGCACCGGGGGCAATCAGCCCCAGCATTTT	CGTGGNQPQHF
TRBV29-1	TRBJ2-7	-	few	TGCAGCGTTGAAGGCCGCGCAGTTGGGTTAGGAAACGAGCAGTACTTC	CSVEGRAVGLGNEQYF
TRBV19	TRBJ2-7	TRBD2	-	TGTGCCAGTAGTCGACTAGCGGGAGAGGTCGAGCAGTACTTC	CASSRLAGEVEQYF